A single sample is the source of the 25 T cell receptor beta chains below, sequenced in a study of glioma-infiltrating T cells after dendritic cell vaccination. Indicated time point: after dendritic cell vaccination, including at tumor progression/relapse. Sequencing used immunoSEQ multiplex PCR; TCRdb keeps in-frame clones, though not all of them. Of around 10,000 clones detected, more than 75% appear once; the ten largest clones hold roughly two fifths. Sequencing was performed on blood, taken after dendritic cell vaccination. The receptors stem from a human donor with glioblastoma.

The chain employs TRBV19 and TRBJ2-5; D is perhaps TRBD1 (6 bases). The CDR3 runs to 16 residues. Between the trimmed V and J ends, which lost 4 bases and 5 bases, there was a span of 20 bases. Germline values: CDR1 LNHDA, CDR2 SQIVND (reference sequence). CDR3 DNA sequence: TGTGCCAGTAGTACGATACAGGGTATAGGGATGGAGACCCAGTACTTC. It specifies CASSTIQGIGMETQYF.

CDR3 DNA sequence: TGTGCCAGCAGTTACCGGACAGGGGGCACTGAAGCTTTCTTT. Protein sequence: CASSYRTGGTEAFF. The chain carries TRBV27 and TRBJ1-1; 10 nucleotides align to TRBD1. The germline gives CDR1 MNHEY, CDR2 SMNVEV (reference sequence). The CDR3 extends over 14 amino acids. V lost 4 bases to trimming and J lost 4 bases; unmatched junction nucleotides: 3.

The chain has TRBV6-6 and TRBJ2-5; D is possibly TRBD2 (6 bases). The J call is doubtful: the DNA matches TRBJ2-7 better. The germline gives CDR1 MNHNY, CDR2 SVGAGI (reference sequence). The CDR3 runs to 16 residues. The CDR3 DNA sequence: TGTGCCAGCGATACTACTAGCCAAGGCGGGTCCTACGAGCAGTACTTC. This sequence encodes CASDTTSQGGSYEQYF.

The rearrangement joins TRBV18 to TRBJ2-2; 9 nucleotides match TRBD2. Germline loops: CDR1 KGHSH, CDR2 LQKENI. After removal of 1 base from V and 4 bases from J, the junction contained 10 bases not matched to a gene. This CDR3 is built from 18 residues. CDR3 sequence (DNA): TGTGCCAGCTCACCACTCCCGACTAGCGGAGTGGGCACCGGGGAGCTGTTTTTT. Its protein is CASSPLPTSGVGTGELFF.

V gene TRBV7-2 combines with J gene TRBJ1-2; TRBD1 matches 8 bases. Germline assignment: CDR1 SGHTA and CDR2 FQGNSA. CDR3 length: 15 residues. Losses at the gene ends were 1 base for V and 4 bases for J; bases not matched to a gene: 5. The CDR3 spells CASSLEDRVSYGYTF. The CDR3 bases are TGTGCCAGCAGCTTAGAGGACAGGGTGAGCTATGGCTACACCTTC.

V and J are TRBV7-9 and TRBJ2-5, with 11 bases aligning to TRBD1. This CDR3 comprises 17 residues. From germline, CDR1 is SEHNR and CDR2 FQNEAQ (reference sequence). V was clipped by 6 bases and J by 1 base; unmatched bases: 10. The CDR3 region is CASRPRGQGDAQETQYF. CDR3 DNA: TGTGCCAGCAGACCCAGGGGACAGGGGGATGCCCAAGAGACCCAGTACTTC.

The V and J genes are TRBV9 and TRBJ2-6; tentatively, D is TRBD1 (6 bases). Trimming left V 1 base short and J 0 bases short, with 23 bases between. Germline CDR1 SGDLS, CDR2 YYNGEE. This CDR3 is 21 amino acids long. The chain's CDR3 is CASSVKPWGQVSSSGANVLTF. CDR3 in DNA: TGTGCCAGCAGCGTAAAACCCTGGGGACAAGTATCAAGCTCTGGGGCCAACGTCCTGACTTTC. The full variable domain, in which reference TRBV9 and TRBJ2-6 provide the parts outside the CDR3, is DSGVTQTPKHLITATGQRVTLRCSPRSGDLSVYWYQQSLDQGLQFLIQYYNGEERAKGNILERFSAQQFPDLHSELNLSSLELGDSALYFCASSVKPWGQVSSSGANVLTFGAGSRLTVL.

The genes are TRBV5-1 and TRBJ2-3; the D gene is possibly TRBD1 (6 bases). Trimming shortened V by 4 bases and J by 2 bases, and 11 bases separated the two germline ends. The CDR3 runs 14 residues. Germline CDR1 reads SGHRS; CDR2 reads YFSETQ. CDR3 protein: CASSQGGITDTQYF. Here the CDR3 DNA reads TGCGCCAGCAGCCAAGGGGGAATCACAGATACGCAGTATTTT.

The CDR3 DNA follows: TGCGCCAGCAGCCAAGCCCGAAACAGGAACACTGAAGCTTTCTTT. Amino acids: CASSQARNRNTEAFF. This chain links TRBV4-3 with TRBJ1-1; the D is unclear. CDR3 size: 15 residues. The germline CDR1 and CDR2 sequences are LGHNA and YSLEER. V lost 1 base to trimming and J lost 1 base, with 10 bases between them.

The gene calls are TRBV11-2 and TRBJ1-2; TRBD1 might be the D (5 bases). Trimming shortened V by 5 bases and J by 5 bases, and 18 bases separated the two germline ends. CDR3 length: 15 residues. CDR1 SGHAT and CDR2 FQNNGV come from the germline V gene. CDR3 region: CASSPSESPGYGYTF. In nucleotides, the CDR3 is TGTGCCAGCAGCCCAAGTGAGTCGCCAGGGTATGGCTACACCTTC.

The V and J genes are TRBV11-2 and TRBJ2-5; 7 bases align to TRBD1. This CDR3 region has 17 residues. Germline CDR1 reads SGHAT; CDR2 reads FQNNGV. V lost 4 bases to trimming and J lost 5 bases; unmatched junction nucleotides: 16. DNA for the CDR3: TGTGCCAGCAGCTCCGACCTAGGAGAGGGGGCGAGGGAGACCCAGTACTTC. Residues: CASSSDLGEGARETQYF.

V usage is TRBV19 and J usage is TRBJ2-1; the D gene is possibly TRBD2 (6 bases). Per the germline V gene, CDR1 is LNHDA and CDR2 is SQIVND (reference sequence). V was shortened by 5 bases and J by 2 bases, with 13 bases between the two germline ends. The CDR3 contains 15 residues. The CDR3 DNA reads as TGTGCCAGTAGTCCACGGGAGTGGGCCTACAATGAGCAGTTCTTC. Protein product: CASSPREWAYNEQFF.

Here the CDR3 reads CASSLAASGKGDTQYF. CDR3 nucleotides: TGCGCCAGCAGCTTGGCGGCTAGCGGAAAAGGGGATACGCAGTATTTT. The genes are TRBV5-1 and TRBJ2-3; 7 bases match TRBD2. J lost 6 bases, V lost 0 bases, and 10 bases had no gene match. This CDR3 spans 16 amino acids. Germline CDR1 reads SGHRS; CDR2 reads YFSETQ.

This chain uses TRBV30 with TRBJ1-2; 9 nucleotides agree with TRBD1. The CDR3 sequence is 11 residues long. Trimming cost V 2 bases and J 13 bases; bases outside gene matches: 5. Germline V gives CDR1 GTSNPN, CDR2 SVGIG (reference sequence). The CDR3 region has the DNA TGTGCCTGGAGTACGACAGGGGGAACCACCTTC. Protein sequence: CAWSTTGGTTF. The variable domain in full, with the rest retrieved from reference TRBV30 and TRBJ1-2, is SQTIHQWPATLVQPVGSPLSLECTVEGTSNPNLYWYRQAAGRGLQLLFYSVGIGQISSEVPQNLSASRPQDRQFILSSKKLLLSDSGFYLCAWSTTGGTTFGSGTRLTVV.

This clone was seen once. V gene TRBV27 combines with J gene TRBJ2-3; a weak D match, TRBD2 (6 bases). There are 15 residues in the CDR3. Germline CDR1 and CDR2: MNHEY and SMNVEV (reference sequence). With 3 bases removed from V and 3 bases from J, the gap between germline ends came to 13 bases. The CDR3 DNA reads as TGTGCCAGCAGTTTTAACGGGGCGGGGACAGATACGCAGTATTTT. Translating it yields CASSFNGAGTDTQYF.

V gene TRBV28 combines with J gene TRBJ1-4; 8 nucleotides agree with TRBD1. CDR1 MDHEN and CDR2 SYDVKM come from the germline V gene. V shed 5 bases and J 4 bases; nucleotides not matched to a gene: 3. The CDR3 length is 14 residues. CDR3 amino acids: CASSQTGDNEKLFF. The DNA of the CDR3 is TGTGCCAGCAGTCAGACAGGGGATAATGAAAAACTGTTTTTT.

The rearrangement joins TRBV5-6 to TRBJ2-3, with TRBD2 matching over 14 bases. V gave up 0 bases and J gave up 4 bases; unmatched junction bases: 7. The CDR3 has 18 amino acids. Germline V gene data show CDR1 as SGHDT and CDR2 as YYEEEE. This CDR3 is CASSLGLAGGGSADTQYF. The CDR3 DNA reads TGTGCCAGCAGCTTGGGACTAGCGGGAGGGGGTTCCGCAGATACGCAGTATTTT.

With regard to this clone: One end of the junction varies from germline; a read error may be responsible. This chain uses TRBV7-7 with TRBJ2-1; 9 positions agree with TRBD2. This CDR3 is 15 amino acids long. Germline-derived CDR1 and CDR2 are SSHAT and FNYEAQ (reference sequence). CDR3 amino acids: CASSLSSGVYNEQFF. As DNA, the CDR3 is TGTGCTAGCAGCTTATCTAGCGGGGTCTACAATGAGCAGTTCTTC.

The chain is built from TRBV15 and TRBJ1-1; D ambiguous. CDR1 LNHNV and CDR2 YYDKDF come from the germline V gene (reference sequence). This CDR3 is 12 amino acids long. V was cut by 3 bases and J by 5 bases, with 7 bases left in between. The CDR3 region is CATSSQRTEAFF. DNA for the CDR3: TGTGCCACCAGCAGCCAGCGGACTGAAGCTTTCTTT.

This clone was detected only once. The rearrangement links TRBV19 to TRBJ2-5; D is perhaps TRBD1 (6 bases). The DNA end lines up better with TRBJ2-7; the J call may be wrong. The CDR3 sequence is 14 residues long. Germline V gene lookup returns CDR1 LNHDA and CDR2 SQIVND (reference sequence). The CDR3 protein is CASSWGHPSYEQYF. CDR3 bases: TGTGCCAGTAGTTGGGGGCACCCGTCCTACGAGCAGTACTTC.

The chain links TRBV27 to TRBJ2-1; no reliable D call. The CDR3 consists of 14 residues. The ends were cut back, 5 bases at V and 6 bases at J, with 14 bases in the middle. Germline values: CDR1 MNHEY, CDR2 SMNVEV (reference sequence). The CDR3 protein is CASSPGPTFNEQFF. The CDR3 DNA reads as TGTGCCAGCAGTCCGGGTCCCACTTTCAATGAGCAGTTCTTC.

The chain recombines TRBV7-9 with TRBJ2-1, with a possible D match to TRBD2 (5 bases). The germline V gene encodes CDR1 SEHNR and CDR2 FQNEAQ (reference sequence). CDR3 length equals 15 residues. The V end lost 1 base, the J end lost 5 bases, and 12 bases lay between the germline ends. The chain's CDR3 is CASSLGFSGHNEQFF. The CDR3 bases are TGTGCCAGCAGCTTAGGTTTCAGCGGTCACAATGAGCAGTTCTTC.

The rearrangement links TRBV11-3 to TRBJ2-2; D gene ambiguous. There are 14 residues in the CDR3. Deletions cut 3 bases from V and 0 bases from J, with 5 bases between. Germline V gene sequence: CDR1 SGHNT, CDR2 YENEEA. The CDR3 coding sequence is TGTGCCAGCAGCTTTGCGGCGAACACCGGGGAGCTGTTTTTT. It yields the protein CASSFAANTGELFF. Together with reference TRBV11-3 and TRBJ2-2, the CDR3 gives the full variable domain: EAGVVQSPRYKIIEKKQPVAFWCNPISGHNTLYWYLQNLGQGPELLIRYENEEAVDDSQLPKDRFSAERLKGVDSTLKIQPAELGDSAVYLCASSFAANTGELFFGEGSRLTVL.

V is TRBV7-3 and J is TRBJ2-7, with a tentative D call TRBD1 (5 bases). CDR1 and CDR2 from the germline V gene are SGHTA and FQGTGA. The CDR3 consists of 11 residues. Trimming removed 5 bases from V and 7 bases from J, with 9 bases in between. CDR3 residues: CASSPQGEQYF. The DNA of the CDR3 is TGTGCCAGCAGCCCCCAGGGTGAGCAGTACTTC. The full variable domain, rest sourced from reference TRBV7-3 and TRBJ2-7, is GAGVSQTPSNKVTEKGKYVELRCDPISGHTALYWYRQSLGQGPEFLIYFQGTGAADDSGLPNDRFFAVRPEGSVSTLKIQRTERGDSAVYLCASSPQGEQYFGPGTRLTVT.

The V call is TRBV14, the J call TRBJ2-2; weak D call: TRBD2 (5 bases). CDR1 and CDR2 from the germline V gene are SGHDN and FVKESK. The CDR3 length is 18 residues. The V end lost 4 bases, the J end lost 7 bases, and 25 bases lay between the germline ends. The CDR3 is CASSRSSAGGKGGGELFF. Here the CDR3 DNA reads TGTGCCAGCAGCCGTAGTTCCGCCGGCGGTAAAGGAGGCGGGGAGCTGTTTTTT.